A selection of T cell receptor beta chains follows, all from one sample in a study of post-analysis software for immune sequencing data. TCRdb itself ran the PCR reads through MiXCR, one entry per CDR3 protein. The table lists fewer than 550,000 distinct CDR3 sequences, under 40% of them singletons, with about 6% in the top ten. The sample consisted of blood. The source of these receptors is a girl younger than 18 with multiple sclerosis. The conserved cysteine and the conserved F or W are not part of the CDR3 here. Fields, in order: V gene, J gene, D gene, CDR3 protein. The D gene is left open where the match is weak.

>TRBV20-1|TRBJ1-5|TRBD1
SAYRGFGNQPQH
>TRBV20-1|TRBJ1-6|NA
SATAEGPSNSPLH
>TRBV7-6|TRBJ2-5|TRBD2
ASSLFARLREPRETQY
>TRBV23-1|TRBJ2-5|NA
ASSHSGQETQY
>TRBV24-1|TRBJ2-5|TRBD1
ATNDLPGQGETQY
>TRBV7-9|TRBJ2-3|NA
ASSSPGTATSTDTQY
>TRBV29-1|TRBJ1-2|NA
SVENGHYGYT
>TRBV5-1|TRBJ2-1|NA
ASSDRQAAYNEQF
>TRBV18|NA|NA
ASSEQTSEQY
>TRBV4-1|TRBJ2-7|NA
ASSQAVGYEQY
>TRBV20-1|TRBJ2-7|NA
SATLPGQRYEQY
>TRBV4-1|TRBJ2-5|TRBD1
ASSQGGGRETQY
>TRBV6-2/TRBV6-3|TRBJ1-5|NA
ASSHREGQPQH
>TRBV3-1|TRBJ1-5|NA
ASSQSSSNQPQH
>TRBV29-1|TRBJ2-7|NA
SARTHSYEQY
>TRBV5-4|TRBJ1-1|NA
ASRESEGKGTEAF
>TRBV4-1|TRBJ2-3|TRBD2
ASSPRLAGGRDTQY
>TRBV29-1|TRBJ1-2|TRBD1
SELGQGAGYT
>TRBV5-6|TRBJ2-1|NA
ASSLEGQRLVGQF
>TRBV5-1|TRBJ1-2|NA
ASSLRVTYGYT
>TRBV20-1|TRBJ2-3|NA
SAGRQSTDTQY
>TRBV29-1|TRBJ2-3|NA
SVLSGPDTQY
>TRBV5-6|TRBJ1-2|TRBD1
ASSFGTGVINGYT
>TRBV6-6|TRBJ2-5|TRBD2
ATHPGGQETQY
>TRBV20-1|TRBJ2-7|TRBD1
SAGTGSFYEQY
>TRBV12-3/TRBV12-4|TRBJ2-3|NA
ASSFPGEGTDTQY
>TRBV7-9|TRBJ1-1|TRBD1
ASSLFDRGTEAF
>TRBV20-1|TRBJ2-5|NA
SAKDLRRGETQY
>TRBV10-3|TRBJ2-1|TRBD1
AISERGVQGAQHEQF
>TRBV5-1|NA|NA
ASSAGQPIYEQY
>TRBV29-1|TRBJ2-7|TRBD2
SVGLAGGLCDEQY
>TRBV5-1|TRBJ1-2|NA
ASSPGEWVYGYT
>TRBV2|TRBJ2-6|NA
ATPRPGTSGANVLT
>TRBV20-1|TRBJ2-7|NA
SARPGHTYEQY
>TRBV20-1|TRBJ1-2|NA
SAGRSAGYT
>TRBV6-2/TRBV6-3|TRBJ1-1|NA
ASSYRGTGAEAF
>TRBV5-5|TRBJ1-2|NA
ASSEIGTYYGYT
>TRBV20-1|TRBJ2-3|NA
SATEPGRGVSDTQY
>TRBV20-1|TRBJ2-5|NA
SAAGAGDIETQY
>TRBV4-2|TRBJ2-1|TRBD2
ASSPIIAGGPEQF
>TRBV27|TRBJ2-5|NA
AGRLQGGETQY
>TRBV12-3/TRBV12-4|TRBJ1-5|NA
ASSFDSNQPQH
>TRBV12-3/TRBV12-4|TRBJ2-1|TRBD2
ASSRPTGGPRNEQF
>TRBV6-4|TRBJ1-2|NA
ASSDFGGLPT
>TRBV6-5|TRBJ1-1|NA
ASSRYTEAF
>TRBV29-1|TRBJ2-2|TRBD2
SASGGAGVTGELF
>TRBV5-1|TRBJ2-6|NA
ASTLARPGANVLT
>TRBV7-9|TRBJ1-4|TRBD1
ASFEGATNEKLF
>TRBV7-8|TRBJ2-3|NA
ASSRGLGGTDTQY
>TRBV10-3|TRBJ2-5|TRBD2
AIGTSDETQY